The sequence of this T cell receptor (beta chain) was determined in a study of blood T cell repertoires in COVID-19. Repertoires were generated with immunoSEQ multiplex PCR, while TCRdb's copy carries only in-frame clones and drops some. Of over 250,000 clones in the sample, around 90% were seen once. Germline CDR1 and CDR2: SQVTM and ANQGSEA. The CDR3 is 12 amino acids. After removal of 7 bases from V and 4 bases from J, the junction contained 6 bases not matched to a gene. All enrollees were about 18 to 89 years old and from about 25 US areas. Clinical history as reported by participants underpinned cohort assignment.

The source of this sequence is a woman aged 50 to 60 who had recovered from COVID-19. Input material: PBMCs or T cells enriched from blood (not recorded which). V gene TRBV29-1 combines with J gene TRBJ2-7; 8 bases fit TRBD2. CDR3 sequence: CSARLASYEQYF. The CDR3 DNA is TGCAGCGCCCGACTAGCGTCGTACGAGCAGTACTTC.